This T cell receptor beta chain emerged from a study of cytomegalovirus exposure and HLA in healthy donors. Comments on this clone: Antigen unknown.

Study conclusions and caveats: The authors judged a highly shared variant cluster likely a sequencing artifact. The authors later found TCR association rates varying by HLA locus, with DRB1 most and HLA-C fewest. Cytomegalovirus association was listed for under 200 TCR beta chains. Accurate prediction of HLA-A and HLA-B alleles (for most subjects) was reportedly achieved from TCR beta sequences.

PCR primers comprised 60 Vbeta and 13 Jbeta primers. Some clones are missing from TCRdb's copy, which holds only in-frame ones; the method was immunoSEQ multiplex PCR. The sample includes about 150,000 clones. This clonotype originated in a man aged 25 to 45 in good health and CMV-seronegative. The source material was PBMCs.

CDR3 coding DNA: TGTGCCTCCCAAGAGGGTGAGGACACTGAAGCTTTCTTT. Amino acid sequence: CASQEGEDTEAFF. The V gene is TRBV10-3, the J gene TRBJ1-1, with D unresolved. This CDR3 has 13 amino acids. Germline values: CDR1 ENHRY, CDR2 SYGVKD. The V and J ends lost 11 bases and 3 bases respectively, with 16 bases between them.